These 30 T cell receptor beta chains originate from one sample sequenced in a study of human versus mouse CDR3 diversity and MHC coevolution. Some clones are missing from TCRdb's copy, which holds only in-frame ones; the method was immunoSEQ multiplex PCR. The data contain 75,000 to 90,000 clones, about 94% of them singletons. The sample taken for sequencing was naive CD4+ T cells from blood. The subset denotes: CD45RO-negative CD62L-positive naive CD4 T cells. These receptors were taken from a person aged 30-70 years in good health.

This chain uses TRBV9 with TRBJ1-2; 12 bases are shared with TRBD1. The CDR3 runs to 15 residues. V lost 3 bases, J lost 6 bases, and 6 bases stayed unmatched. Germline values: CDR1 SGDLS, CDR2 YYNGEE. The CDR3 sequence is CASSALGTGGNGYTF. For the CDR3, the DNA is TGTGCCAGCAGCGCCCTTGGGACAGGGGGCAATGGCTACACCTTC.

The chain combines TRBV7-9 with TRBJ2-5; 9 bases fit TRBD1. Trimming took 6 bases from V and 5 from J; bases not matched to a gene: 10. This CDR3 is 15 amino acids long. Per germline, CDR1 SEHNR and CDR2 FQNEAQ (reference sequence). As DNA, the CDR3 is TGTGCCAGCAGTTCCACAGGGGGCGCGGGCGAGACCCAGTACTTC. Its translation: CASSSTGGAGETQYF. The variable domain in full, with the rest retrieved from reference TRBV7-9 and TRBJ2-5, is DTGVSQNPRHKITKRGQNVTFRCDPISEHNRLYWYRQTLGQGPEFLTYFQNEAQLEKSRLLSDRFSAERPKGSFSTLEIQRTEQGDSAMYLCASSSTGGAGETQYFGPGTRLLVL.

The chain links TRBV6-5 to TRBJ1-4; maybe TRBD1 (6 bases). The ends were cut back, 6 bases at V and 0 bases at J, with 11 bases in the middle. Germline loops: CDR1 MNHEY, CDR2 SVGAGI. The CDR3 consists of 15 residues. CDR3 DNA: TGTGCCAGCAGAGTCAGGGGAGCAACTAATGAAAAACTGTTTTTT. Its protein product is CASRVRGATNEKLFF.

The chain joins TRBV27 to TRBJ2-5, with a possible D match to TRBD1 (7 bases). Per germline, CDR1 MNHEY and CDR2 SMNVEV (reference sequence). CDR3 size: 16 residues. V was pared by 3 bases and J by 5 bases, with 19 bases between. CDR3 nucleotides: TGTGCCAGCAGTTTTGGAGGGGGCAGCTCTCTGGAGACCCAGTACTTC. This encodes CASSFGGGSSLETQYF.

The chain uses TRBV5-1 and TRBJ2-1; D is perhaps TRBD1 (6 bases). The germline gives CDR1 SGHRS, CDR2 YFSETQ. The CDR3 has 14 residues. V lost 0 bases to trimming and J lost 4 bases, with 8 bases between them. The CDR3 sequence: CASSLGDTYNEQFF. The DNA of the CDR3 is TGCGCCAGCAGCTTGGGGGACACATACAATGAGCAGTTCTTC.

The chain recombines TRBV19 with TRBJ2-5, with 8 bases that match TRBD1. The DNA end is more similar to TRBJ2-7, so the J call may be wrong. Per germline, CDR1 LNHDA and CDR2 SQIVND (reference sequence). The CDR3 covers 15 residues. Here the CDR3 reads CASSISQGASYEQYF. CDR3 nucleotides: TGTGCCAGTAGTATATCCCAGGGGGCGTCCTACGAGCAGTACTTC.

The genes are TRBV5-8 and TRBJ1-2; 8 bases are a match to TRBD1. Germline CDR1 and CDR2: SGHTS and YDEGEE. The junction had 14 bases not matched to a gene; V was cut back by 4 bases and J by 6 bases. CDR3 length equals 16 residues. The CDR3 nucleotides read TGTGCCAGCAGCCCGGCACTGCGGACAGGGAAGGATGGCTACACCTTC. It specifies CASSPALRTGKDGYTF.

The CDR3 loop reads CASSQEYPGTGQQQPQHF. CDR3 sequence (DNA): TGCGCCAGCAGCCAAGAATACCCCGGGACAGGGCAGCAGCAGCCCCAGCATTTT. The J gene is TRBJ1-5, the V gene TRBV4-1; 9 bases line up with TRBD1. V gave up 0 bases and J gave up 7 bases; unmatched junction bases: 13. CDR1 is MGHRA and CDR2 is YSYEKL in the germline V gene. The CDR3 is made up of 18 amino acids.

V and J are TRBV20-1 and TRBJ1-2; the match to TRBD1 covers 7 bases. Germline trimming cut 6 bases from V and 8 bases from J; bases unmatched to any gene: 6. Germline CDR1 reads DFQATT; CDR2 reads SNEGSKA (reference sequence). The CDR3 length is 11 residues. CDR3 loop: CSAATGTGYTF. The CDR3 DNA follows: TGCAGTGCGGCGACAGGGACCGGCTACACCTTC.

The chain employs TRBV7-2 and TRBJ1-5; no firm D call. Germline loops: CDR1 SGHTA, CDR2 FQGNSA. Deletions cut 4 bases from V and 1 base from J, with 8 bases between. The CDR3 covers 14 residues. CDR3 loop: CASSSSVSNQPQHF. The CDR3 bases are TGTGCCAGCAGCTCGAGTGTCAGCAATCAGCCCCAGCATTTT.

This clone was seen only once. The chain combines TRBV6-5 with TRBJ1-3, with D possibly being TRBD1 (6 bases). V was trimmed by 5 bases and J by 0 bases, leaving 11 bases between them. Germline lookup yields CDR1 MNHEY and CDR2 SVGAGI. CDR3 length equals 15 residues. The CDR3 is CASSAGTLSGNTIYF. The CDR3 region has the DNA TGTGCCAGCAGTGCCGGGACACTCTCTGGAAACACCATATATTTT.

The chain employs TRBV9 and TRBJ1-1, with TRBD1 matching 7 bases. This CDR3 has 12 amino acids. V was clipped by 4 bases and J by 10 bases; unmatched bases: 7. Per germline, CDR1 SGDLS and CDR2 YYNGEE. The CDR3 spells CASSPGTEGAFF. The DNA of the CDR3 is TGTGCCAGCAGCCCCGGGACAGAAGGAGCTTTCTTT.

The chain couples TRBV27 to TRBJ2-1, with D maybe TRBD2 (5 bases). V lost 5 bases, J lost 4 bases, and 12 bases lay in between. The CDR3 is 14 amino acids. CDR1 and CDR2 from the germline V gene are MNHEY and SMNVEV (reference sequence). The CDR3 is CASSPRPGYNEQFF. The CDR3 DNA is TGTGCCAGCAGTCCGAGGCCGGGGTACAATGAGCAGTTCTTC.

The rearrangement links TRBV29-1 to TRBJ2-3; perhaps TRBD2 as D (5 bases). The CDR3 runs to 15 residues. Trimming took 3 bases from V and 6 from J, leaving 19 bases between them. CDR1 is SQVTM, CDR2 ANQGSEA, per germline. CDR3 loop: CSVDPTGSASDTQYF. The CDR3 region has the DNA TGCAGCGTTGACCCTACGGGGTCAGCTAGTGATACGCAGTATTTT.

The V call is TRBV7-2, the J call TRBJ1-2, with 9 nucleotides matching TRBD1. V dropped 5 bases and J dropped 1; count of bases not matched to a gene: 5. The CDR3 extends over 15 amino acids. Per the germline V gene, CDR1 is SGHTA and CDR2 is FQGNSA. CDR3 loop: CASSKGQGSNYGYTF. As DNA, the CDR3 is TGTGCCAGCAGCAAGGGACAGGGAAGTAACTATGGCTACACCTTC.

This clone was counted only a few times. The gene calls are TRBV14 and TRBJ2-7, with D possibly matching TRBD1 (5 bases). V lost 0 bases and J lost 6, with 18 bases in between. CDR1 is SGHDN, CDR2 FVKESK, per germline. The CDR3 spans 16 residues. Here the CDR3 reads CASSQEWQLGDSEQYF. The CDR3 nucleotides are TGTGCCAGCAGCCAAGAATGGCAGTTAGGGGATAGCGAGCAGTACTTC.

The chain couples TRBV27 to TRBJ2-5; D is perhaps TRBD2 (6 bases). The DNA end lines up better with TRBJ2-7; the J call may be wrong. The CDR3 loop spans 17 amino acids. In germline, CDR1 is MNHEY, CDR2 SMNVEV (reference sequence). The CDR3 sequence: CASSFLPSDGLLYEQYF. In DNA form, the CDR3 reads TGTGCCAGCAGTTTCCTGCCCTCGGACGGACTACTCTACGAGCAGTACTTC.

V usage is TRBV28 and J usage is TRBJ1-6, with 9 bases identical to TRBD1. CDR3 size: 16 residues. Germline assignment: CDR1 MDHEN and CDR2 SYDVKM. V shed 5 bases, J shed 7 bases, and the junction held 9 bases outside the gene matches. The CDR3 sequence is CASSAGTGTRNSPLHF. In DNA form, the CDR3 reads TGTGCCAGCAGTGCCGGGACAGGGACTAGGAATTCACCCCTCCACTTT.

CDR3 loop: CASSIGAMNTEAFF. As DNA, the CDR3 is TGTGCCAGCAGCATAGGGGCGATGAACACTGAAGCTTTCTTT. The chain has TRBV7-2 and TRBJ1-1, with D possibly TRBD1 on 5 matching bases. The CDR3 is 14 amino acids. V lost 5 bases to trimming and J lost 0 bases, with 10 bases between them. In germline, CDR1 is SGHTA, CDR2 FQGNSA.

CDR3 nucleotides: TGTGCCAGCAGCCCTACAGGGGTTCCTAACTATGGCTACACCTTC. Its protein is CASSPTGVPNYGYTF. The chain combines TRBV5-6 with TRBJ1-2; 7 bases map to TRBD1. Germline V CDR1 and CDR2: SGHDT, YYEEEE. There are 15 residues in the CDR3. V trimming: 4 bases; J trimming: 0 bases; junction bases outside the gene matches: 6.

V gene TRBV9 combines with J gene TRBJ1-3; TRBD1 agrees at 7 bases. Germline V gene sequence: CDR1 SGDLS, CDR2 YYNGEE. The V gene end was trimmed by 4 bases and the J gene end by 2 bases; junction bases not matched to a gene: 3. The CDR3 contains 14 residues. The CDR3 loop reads CASSSRGAGNTIYF. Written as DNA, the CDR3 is TGTGCCAGCAGCTCCAGGGGGGCTGGAAACACCATATATTTT.

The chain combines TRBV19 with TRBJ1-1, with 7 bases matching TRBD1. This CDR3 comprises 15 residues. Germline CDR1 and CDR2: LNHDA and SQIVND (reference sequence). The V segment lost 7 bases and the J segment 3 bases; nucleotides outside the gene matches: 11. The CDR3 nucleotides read TGTGCCAGTACCACAGGTACAGGGGTGCACACTGAAGCTTTCTTT. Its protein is CASTTGTGVHTEAFF.

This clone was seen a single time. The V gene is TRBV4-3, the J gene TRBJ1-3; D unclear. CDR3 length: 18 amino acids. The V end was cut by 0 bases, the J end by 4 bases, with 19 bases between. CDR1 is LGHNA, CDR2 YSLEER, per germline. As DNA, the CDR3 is TGCGCCAGCAGCCAAGATACAGCTTCCCCAAGCTTCGGAAACACCATATATTTT. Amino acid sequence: CASSQDTASPSFGNTIYF.

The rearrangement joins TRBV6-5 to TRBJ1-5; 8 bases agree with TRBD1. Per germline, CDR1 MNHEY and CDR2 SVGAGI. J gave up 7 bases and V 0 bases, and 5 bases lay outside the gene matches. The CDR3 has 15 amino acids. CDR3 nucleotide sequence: TGTGCCAGCAGTTACTCGCAGGGGGCAGGGCAGCCCCAGCATTTT. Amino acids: CASSYSQGAGQPQHF.

The CDR3 reads CASSSGQGPHEQYF. CDR3 DNA sequence: TGTGCCAGCAGCTCCGGACAGGGGCCCCACGAGCAGTACTTC. V and J are TRBV13 and TRBJ2-5; the match to TRBD1 covers 9 bases. The J call is in doubt because the DNA end fits TRBJ2-7 better. CDR3 size: 14 residues. Germline V CDR1 and CDR2: PRHDT, FYEKMQ (reference sequence).

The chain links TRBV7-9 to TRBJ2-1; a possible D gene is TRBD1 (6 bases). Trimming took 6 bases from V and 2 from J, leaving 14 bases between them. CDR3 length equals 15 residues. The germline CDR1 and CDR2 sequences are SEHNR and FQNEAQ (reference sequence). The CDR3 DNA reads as TGTGCCAGCAGTTCCTCCGGGACACCCTACAATGAGCAGTTCTTC. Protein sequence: CASSSSGTPYNEQFF.

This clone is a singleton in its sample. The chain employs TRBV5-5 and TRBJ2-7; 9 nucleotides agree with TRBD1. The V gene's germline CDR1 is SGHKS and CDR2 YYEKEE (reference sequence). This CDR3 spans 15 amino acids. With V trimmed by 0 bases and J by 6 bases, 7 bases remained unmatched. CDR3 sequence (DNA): TGTGCCAGCAGCTTGGCACAGGGGGCAGTAGGCGAGCAGTACTTC. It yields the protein CASSLAQGAVGEQYF.

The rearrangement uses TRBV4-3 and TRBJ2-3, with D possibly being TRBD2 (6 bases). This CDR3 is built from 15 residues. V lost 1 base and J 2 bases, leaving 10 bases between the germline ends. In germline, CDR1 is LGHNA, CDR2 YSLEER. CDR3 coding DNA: TGCGCCAGCAGCCAAGTGGAGGGCCACACAGATACGCAGTATTTT. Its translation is CASSQVEGHTDTQYF.

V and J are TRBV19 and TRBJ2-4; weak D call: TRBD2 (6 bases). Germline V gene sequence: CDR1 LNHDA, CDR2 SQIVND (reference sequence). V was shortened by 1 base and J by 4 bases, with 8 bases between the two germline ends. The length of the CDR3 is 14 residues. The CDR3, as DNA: TGTGCCAGTAGTATAGTTGGAGGGAAAAACATTCAGTACTTC. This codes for CASSIVGGKNIQYF.

CDR3 protein: CASSPHAGTSGGVSTDTQYF. CDR3 DNA: TGTGCCAGCAGCCCCCACGCTGGGACTAGCGGGGGGGTAAGCACAGATACGCAGTATTTT. This chain joins TRBV7-6 and TRBJ2-3, with TRBD2 matching over 16 bases. The V segment lost 5 bases and the J segment 0 bases; nucleotides outside the gene matches: 11. Germline V gene lookup returns CDR1 SGHVS and CDR2 FNYEAQ. The CDR3 runs to 20 residues.